These 20 T cell receptor beta chains were sequenced from one sample in a study of T cell responses to AZD1222 COVID-19 vaccine. Assay used: immunoSEQ multiplex PCR; TCRdb lists only in-frame clones, some missing. The sample shows more than 100,000 clones, roughly 84% of them seen only once. The source was peripheral blood, collected on day 0 of AZD1222 vaccination. These TCRs come from an adult in good health.

This chain joins TRBV19 and TRBJ2-2; D is ambiguous. This CDR3 spans 15 amino acids. Germline V gives CDR1 LNHDA, CDR2 SQIVND (reference sequence). Trimming took off 0 bases at V and 7 bases at J, with 12 bases between the two ends. DNA of the CDR3: TGTGCCAGTAGTATAGATTGGCATTCGAGCGGGGAGCTGTTTTTT. Amino acid sequence: CASSIDWHSSGELFF.

The CDR3 nucleotides are TGCGCCAGCAGCCAAGCTCACGGGGTCCCCTACGAGCAGTACTTC. Its protein is CASSQAHGVPYEQYF. V is TRBV4-3 and J is TRBJ2-7, with TRBD2 as a possible D gene (5 bases). Germline V gives CDR1 LGHNA, CDR2 YSLEER. Trimming stripped 1 base from V and 2 bases from J, with 12 bases between. The CDR3 spans 15 residues.

This chain links TRBV2 with TRBJ2-3, with D tentatively TRBD2 (6 bases). Between the trimmed V and J ends, which lost 3 bases and 6 bases, there was a span of 13 bases. Germline V gene data show CDR1 as SNHLY and CDR2 as FYNNEI. This CDR3 comprises 14 residues. The DNA of the CDR3 is TGTGCCAGCAGTGAGGGAGGACGGACCGATACGCAGTATTTT. The encoded protein is CASSEGGRTDTQYF.

Only a few counts were recorded for this clone. This chain uses TRBV7-9 with TRBJ1-2; D remains ambiguous. This CDR3 has 13 amino acids. Trimming pared 1 base from V and 2 bases from J, leaving 5 bases between. The germline V gene has CDR1 SEHNR and CDR2 FQNEAQ (reference sequence). CDR3 nucleotides: TGTGCCAGCAGCTTAGGGCACAACTATGGCTACACCTTC. Its protein product is CASSLGHNYGYTF.

The chain links TRBV12-5 to TRBJ1-3; no reliable D call. Germline assignment: CDR1 LGHNT and CDR2 FRNRAP. Deletions cut 1 base from V and 4 bases from J, with 8 bases between. The CDR3 contains 14 residues. CDR3 nucleotide sequence: TGTGCTAGTGGTTTGGAGATATCCGGAAACACCATATATTTT. Protein product: CASGLEISGNTIYF.

The V call is TRBV6-2 or TRBV6-3, the J call TRBJ2-1, with 7 bases aligning to TRBD2. Germline-derived CDR1 and CDR2 are MNHEY and SVGEGT. This CDR3 spans 16 amino acids. J gave up 5 bases and V 4 bases, and 11 bases lay outside the gene matches. The DNA for the CDR3 is TGTGCCAGCAGTTCGGTTGGGCGGGGGATTAACAATGAGCAGTTCTTC. Translation: CASSSVGRGINNEQFF.

The chain recombines TRBV7-9 with TRBJ1-3; D might be TRBD1 (6 bases). V was clipped by 1 base and J by 1 base, with 8 bases between them. CDR1 and CDR2 from the germline V gene are SEHNR and FQNEAQ (reference sequence). The CDR3 loop spans 15 amino acids. CDR3 DNA: TGTGCCAGCAGCTTAGTCACAGGGTCTGGAAACACCATATATTTT. As protein: CASSLVTGSGNTIYF.

V gene TRBV19 combines with J gene TRBJ2-7; 7 nucleotides align to TRBD2. From germline, CDR1 is LNHDA and CDR2 SQIVND (reference sequence). The CDR3 is 14 amino acids. The V segment lost 7 bases and the J segment 2 bases; nucleotides outside the gene matches: 8. The CDR3 DNA reads TGTGCCAGTACACCGGGACTACAGCCCTACGAGCAGTACTTC. Its protein product is CASTPGLQPYEQYF.

This rearrangement joins TRBV3-1 (or the pseudogene TRBV3-2) to TRBJ1-6; TRBD1 matches 7 bases. The V gene end was trimmed by 2 bases and the J gene end by 6 bases; junction bases not matched to a gene: 4. Germline assignment: CDR1 LGHDT and CDR2 YNNKEL (reference sequence). The CDR3 spans 15 residues. The CDR3 bases are TGTGCCAGCAGCCAAACGACAGGGATTAATTCACCCCTCCACTTT. It codes for CASSQTTGINSPLHF.

The rearrangement joins TRBV4-1 to TRBJ1-5; 8 bases align to TRBD1. Germline CDR1 reads MGHRA; CDR2 reads YSYEKL. CDR3 length equals 17 residues. J gave up 8 bases and V 2 bases, and 14 bases lay outside the gene matches. The CDR3 loop is CASSQIGGQGTGEPQHF. DNA of the CDR3: TGCGCCAGCAGCCAAATAGGAGGACAGGGAACGGGGGAGCCCCAGCATTTT.

The chain combines TRBV10-3 with TRBJ2-1; a weak D match, TRBD2 (6 bases). The CDR3 covers 15 residues. Germline-derived CDR1 and CDR2 are ENHRY and SYGVKD. V gave up 6 bases and J gave up 5 bases, with 17 bases separating them. DNA of the CDR3: TGTGCCATCAGAAAGGATGGGGGGTACAACAATGAGCAGTTCTTC. Translating it yields CAIRKDGGYNNEQFF.

The V gene is TRBV2, the J gene TRBJ1-6; 7 nucleotides match TRBD1. This CDR3 contains 15 residues. The V segment lost 6 bases and the J segment 5 bases; nucleotides outside the gene matches: 7. Germline CDR1 is SNHLY and CDR2 is FYNNEI. The CDR3, as DNA: TGTGCCAGCAGGCCCGGACAGGTGGATAATTCACCCCTCCACTTT. Translation: CASRPGQVDNSPLHF.

This sequence joins TRBV5-6 and TRBJ1-2; a weak D match, TRBD1 (5 bases). Germline CDR1 reads SGHDT; CDR2 reads YYEEEE. The germline V and J ends were trimmed by 1 base and 6 bases, with 16 bases remaining between them. The CDR3 has 15 amino acids. For the CDR3, the DNA is TGTGCCAGCAGCTTGATCCGGGGGGACTCCGATGGCTACACCTTC. Translation gives CASSLIRGDSDGYTF.

The chain has TRBV5-1 and TRBJ2-2; TRBD2 agrees at 15 bases. V lost 5 bases and J lost 6; bases outside the gene matches: 11. Per the germline V gene, CDR1 is SGHRS and CDR2 is YFSETQ. The CDR3 has 18 residues. DNA for the CDR3: TGCGCCAGCAGTACGCATGGACTAGCGGGGGGGCAGTCCGGGGAGCTGTTTTTT. It encodes CASSTHGLAGGQSGELFF.

Only one count was recorded for this clone. The V gene is TRBV7-2, the J gene TRBJ1-5; D remains ambiguous. Germline V gene sequence: CDR1 SGHTA, CDR2 FQGNSA. The CDR3 totals 13 residues. The V gene lost 5 bases and the J gene lost 7 bases, with 12 bases spanning the gap. CDR3 coding DNA: TGTGCCAGCAGCCTCCTAGAGGGACAGCCCCAGCATTTT. It translates to CASSLLEGQPQHF.

This chain connects TRBV6-5 to TRBJ1-2; TRBD1 might be the D (5 bases). The CDR3 loop spans 16 amino acids. V shed 4 bases and J shed 0 bases, with 15 bases lying between them. Germline assignment: CDR1 MNHEY and CDR2 SVGAGI. The CDR3 loop reads CASSFVHLDTNYGYTF. In DNA form, the CDR3 reads TGTGCCAGCAGTTTCGTACACCTGGACACTAACTATGGCTACACCTTC.

The chain couples TRBV18 to TRBJ2-1; D gene uncertain. This CDR3 contains 13 residues. Germline V gives CDR1 KGHSH, CDR2 LQKENI. With 3 bases removed from V and 9 bases from J, the gap between germline ends came to 12 bases. The CDR3 bases are TGTGCCAGCTCACCGGACCTTTCTGGTGAGCAGTTCTTC. It encodes CASSPDLSGEQFF.

The rearrangement links TRBV19 to TRBJ1-5; no firm D call. The V gene's germline CDR1 is LNHDA and CDR2 SQIVND (reference sequence). The V end lost 7 bases, the J end lost 2 bases, and 15 bases lay between the germline ends. The CDR3 length is 15 residues. Written as DNA, the CDR3 is TGTGCCAGTACCGTCCGGAGGGAGGGCAATCAGCCCCAGCATTTT. Residues: CASTVRREGNQPQHF.

The V and J genes are TRBV11-2 and TRBJ1-1; D ambiguous. The germline gives CDR1 SGHAT, CDR2 FQNNGV. The ends were cut back, 1 base at V and 0 bases at J, with 6 bases in the middle. This CDR3 region has 14 residues. CDR3 region: CASSLAGLNTEAFF. As DNA, the CDR3 is TGTGCCAGCAGCTTAGCCGGTCTGAACACTGAAGCTTTCTTT. The whole variable domain, remainder taken from reference TRBV11-2 and TRBJ1-1, is EAGVAQSPRYKIIEKRQSVAFWCNPISGHATLYWYQQILGQGPKLLIQFQNNGVVDDSQLPKDRFSAERLKGVDSTLKIQPAKLEDSAVYLCASSLAGLNTEAFFGQGTRLTVV.

CDR3 in DNA: TGCAGCGTTGTCGTCTGGCAGGGTTTGGTCTCCTACGAGCAGTACTTC. This translates into CSVVVWQGLVSYEQYF. The gene calls are TRBV29-1 and TRBJ2-7; D may be TRBD1 (5 bases). V lost 4 bases, J lost 0 bases, and 19 bases lay in between. From germline, CDR1 is SQVTM and CDR2 ANQGSEA. CDR3 length: 16 residues.